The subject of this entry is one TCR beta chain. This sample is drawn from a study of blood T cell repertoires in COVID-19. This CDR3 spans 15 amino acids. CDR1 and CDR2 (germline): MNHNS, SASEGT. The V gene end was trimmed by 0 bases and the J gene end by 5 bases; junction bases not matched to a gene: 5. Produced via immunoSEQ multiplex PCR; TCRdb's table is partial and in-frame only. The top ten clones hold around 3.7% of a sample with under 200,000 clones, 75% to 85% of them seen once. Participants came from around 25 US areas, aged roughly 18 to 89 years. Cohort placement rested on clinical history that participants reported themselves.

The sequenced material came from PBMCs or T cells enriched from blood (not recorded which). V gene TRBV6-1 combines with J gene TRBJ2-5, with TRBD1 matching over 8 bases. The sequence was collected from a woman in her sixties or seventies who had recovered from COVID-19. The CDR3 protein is CASSEAAGGGETQYF. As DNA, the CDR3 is TGTGCCAGCAGTGAAGCCGCAGGGGGCGGGGAGACCCAGTACTTC.